This T cell receptor (beta chain) was captured in a study of T cell repertoires in cytomegalovirus infection. This clonotype turned up a few times. What it binds is not known. Germline CDR1 reads SGHTA; CDR2 reads FQGNSA. The ends lost 4 bases at V and 10 bases at J; junction bases unmatched: 15. The CDR3 length is 15 residues. General study results and limits: Dominating the ex vivo response were TCR beta clonotypes that were CMV-specific and HLA-C-restricted.

TCRdb passed the reads through MiXCR, listing each CDR3 protein once. This sample has approximately 49,000 distinct CDR3 sequences, with about a fifth found just once. The source is a human donor in good health (CMV status not recorded). Some clones in this sample may be carry-over from other donors' samples. J is TRBJ1-2 and V is TRBV7-2, with 7 bases aligning to TRBD1. The source material was CD8+ T cells from cultured PBMCs, sampled from culture after CMV antigen stimulation. As DNA, the CDR3 is TGTGCCAGCAGCTCACCCCCACAGGGGTCTATGGACTACACCTTC. This codes for CASSSPPQGSMDYTF.